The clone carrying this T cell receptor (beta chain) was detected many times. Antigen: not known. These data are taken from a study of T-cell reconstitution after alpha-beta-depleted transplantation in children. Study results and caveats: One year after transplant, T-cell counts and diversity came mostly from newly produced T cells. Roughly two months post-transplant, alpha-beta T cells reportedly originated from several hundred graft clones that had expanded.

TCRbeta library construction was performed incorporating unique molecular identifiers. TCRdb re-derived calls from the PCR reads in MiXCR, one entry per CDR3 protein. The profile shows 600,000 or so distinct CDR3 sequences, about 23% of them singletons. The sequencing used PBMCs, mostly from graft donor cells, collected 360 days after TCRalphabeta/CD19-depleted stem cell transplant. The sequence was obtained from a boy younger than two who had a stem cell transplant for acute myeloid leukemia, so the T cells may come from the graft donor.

In DNA form, the CDR3 reads TGCAGTGCTAGAGACCCGGGACAGGGAAACTACGAGCAGTACTTC. It codes for CSARDPGQGNYEQYF. The chain carries TRBV20-1 and TRBJ2-7; 9 bases agree with TRBD1. J was trimmed by 3 bases and V by 0 bases; bases with no gene match: 6. CDR3 length equals 15 residues. CDR1 DFQATT and CDR2 SNEGSKA come from the germline V gene (reference sequence).